The T cell receptor beta chain described here comes from a study of blood T cell repertoires in COVID-19. About the research overall: Whether acute or convalescent, the COVID-19 samples came from the United States, Italy and Spain. Sample material is recorded as cDNA or gDNA derived from T cells, B-cell-depleted T cells, or PBMCs.

Original processing methods: Nucleated cell number was recorded as an estimate derived from reference gene primer amplification. Profiled with immunoSEQ multiplex PCR; TCRdb holds only in-frame clones, not every one. V, J and clone size reflect that table, while D and trimming were determined from the DNA. The repertoire consists of approximately 150,000 clones, with 80% to 90% occurring once and the leading ten covering about 1.8%. The CDR3 loop spans 15 amino acids. J lost 4 bases, V lost 2 bases, and 2 bases had no gene match. The germline CDR1 and CDR2 sequences are KGHSH and LQKENI. Material for sequencing was peripheral blood. This rearrangement joins TRBV18 to TRBJ2-1; 10 positions agree with TRBD1. The source is a woman aged 45-65 years with acute or convalescent COVID-19. CDR3 loop: CASSPGTGAYNEQFF. The CDR3 DNA is TGTGCCAGCTCACCAGGGACAGGGGCGTACAATGAGCAGTTCTTC.